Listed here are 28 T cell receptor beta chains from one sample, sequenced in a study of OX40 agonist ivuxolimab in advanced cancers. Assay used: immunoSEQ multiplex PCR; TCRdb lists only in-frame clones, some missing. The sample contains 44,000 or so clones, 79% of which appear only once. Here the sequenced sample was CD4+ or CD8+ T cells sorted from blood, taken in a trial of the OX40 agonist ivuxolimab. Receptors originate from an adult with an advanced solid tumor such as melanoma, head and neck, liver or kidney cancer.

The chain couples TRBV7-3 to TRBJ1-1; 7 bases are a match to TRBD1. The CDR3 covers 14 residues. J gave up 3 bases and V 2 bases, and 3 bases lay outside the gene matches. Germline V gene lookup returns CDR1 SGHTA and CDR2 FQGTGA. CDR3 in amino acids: CASSLGQGDTEAFF. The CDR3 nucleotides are TGTGCCAGCAGCTTAGGGCAGGGGGACACTGAAGCTTTCTTT. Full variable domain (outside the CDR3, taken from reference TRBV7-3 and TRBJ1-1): GAGVSQTPSNKVTEKGKYVELRCDPISGHTALYWYRQSLGQGPEFLIYFQGTGAADDSGLPNDRFFAVRPEGSVSTLKIQRTERGDSAVYLCASSLGQGDTEAFFGQGTRLTVV.

The DNA of the CDR3 is TGCGCCAGCAGCACCAACAGGGATTCACCCCTCCACTTT. Its protein is CASSTNRDSPLHF. The chain carries TRBV4-3 and TRBJ1-6, with D possibly TRBD1 on 6 matching bases. The CDR3 consists of 13 residues. Trimming pared 5 bases from V and 8 bases from J, leaving 10 bases between. The V gene's germline CDR1 is LGHNA and CDR2 YSLEER.

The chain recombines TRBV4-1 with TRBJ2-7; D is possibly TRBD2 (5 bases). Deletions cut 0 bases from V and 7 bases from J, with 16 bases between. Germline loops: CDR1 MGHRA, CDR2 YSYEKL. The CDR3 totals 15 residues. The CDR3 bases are TGCGCCAGCAGCCAAGAAGGAGGTCGTGCGACTGAGCAGTACTTC. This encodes CASSQEGGRATEQYF.

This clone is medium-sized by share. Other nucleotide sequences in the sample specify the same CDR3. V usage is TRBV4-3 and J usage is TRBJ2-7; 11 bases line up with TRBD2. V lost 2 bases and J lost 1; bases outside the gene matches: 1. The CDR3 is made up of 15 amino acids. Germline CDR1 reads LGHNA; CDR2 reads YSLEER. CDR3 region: CASSQLAGGSYEQYF. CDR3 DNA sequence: TGCGCCAGCAGCCAACTAGCGGGGGGTTCCTACGAGCAGTACTTC.

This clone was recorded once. The CDR3 spells CASSLAKQGAETQYF. CDR3 nucleotide sequence: TGTGCCAGCAGCTTAGCGAAACAGGGTGCAGAGACCCAGTACTTC. The chain combines TRBV7-2 with TRBJ2-5, with D possibly matching TRBD1 (6 bases). The CDR3 totals 15 residues. V lost 0 bases to trimming and J lost 4 bases, with 12 bases between them. Germline V CDR1 and CDR2: SGHTA, FQGNSA. Using reference TRBV7-2 and TRBJ2-5 for the parts outside the CDR3, the full variable domain is GAGVSQSPSNKVTEKGKDVELRCDPISGHTALYWYRQSLGQGLEFLIYFQGNSAPDKSGLPSDRFSAERTGGSVSTLTIQRTQQEDSAVYLCASSLAKQGAETQYFGPGTRLLVL.

The CDR3 coding sequence is TGTGCCAGCAGCCTTAGCGGGGGGACCGGGGAGCTGTTTTTT. Encoded protein: CASSLSGGTGELFF. The chain combines TRBV7-2 with TRBJ2-2, with 10 bases matching TRBD2. This CDR3 has 14 amino acids. The germline CDR1 and CDR2 sequences are SGHTA and FQGNSA. Trimming took 5 bases from V and 5 from J; bases not matched to a gene: 2.

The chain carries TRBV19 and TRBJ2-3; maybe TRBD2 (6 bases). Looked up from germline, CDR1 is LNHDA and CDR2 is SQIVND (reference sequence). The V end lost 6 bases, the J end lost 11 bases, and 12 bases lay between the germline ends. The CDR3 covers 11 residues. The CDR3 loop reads CASSRGRRQYF. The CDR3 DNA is TGTGCCAGTAGCCGGGGGAGGAGGCAGTATTTT.

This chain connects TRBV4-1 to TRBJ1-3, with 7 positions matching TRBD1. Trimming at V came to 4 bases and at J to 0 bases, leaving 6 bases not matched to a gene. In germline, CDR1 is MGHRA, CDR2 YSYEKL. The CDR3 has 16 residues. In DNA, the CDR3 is TGCGCCAGCAGCCCGAGGACAGGTAGCTCTGGAAACACCATATATTTT. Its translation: CASSPRTGSSGNTIYF.

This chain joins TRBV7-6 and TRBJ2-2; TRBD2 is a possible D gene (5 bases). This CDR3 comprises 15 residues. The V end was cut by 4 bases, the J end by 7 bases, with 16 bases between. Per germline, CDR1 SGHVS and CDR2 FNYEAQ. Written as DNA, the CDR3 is TGTGCCAGCAGCTGGGCTCGGGGAGCTGACGGGGAGCTGTTTTTT. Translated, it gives CASSWARGADGELFF.

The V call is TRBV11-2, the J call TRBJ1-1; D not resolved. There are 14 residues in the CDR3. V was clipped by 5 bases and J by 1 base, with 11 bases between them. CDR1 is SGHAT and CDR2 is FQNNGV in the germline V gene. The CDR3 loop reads CASSPWVGNTEAFF. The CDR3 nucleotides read TGTGCCAGCAGCCCTTGGGTGGGGAACACTGAAGCTTTCTTT.

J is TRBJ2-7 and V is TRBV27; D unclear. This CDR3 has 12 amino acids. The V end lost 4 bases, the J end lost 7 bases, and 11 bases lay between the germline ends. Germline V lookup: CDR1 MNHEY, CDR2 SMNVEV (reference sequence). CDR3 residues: CASSWLGKEQYF. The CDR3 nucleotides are TGTGCCAGCAGTTGGCTCGGTAAGGAGCAGTACTTC.

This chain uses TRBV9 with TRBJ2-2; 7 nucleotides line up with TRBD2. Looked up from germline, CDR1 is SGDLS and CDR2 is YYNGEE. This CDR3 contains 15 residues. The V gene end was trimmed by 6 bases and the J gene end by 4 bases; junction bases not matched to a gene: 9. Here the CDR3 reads CASKGGGAGTGELFF. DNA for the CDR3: TGTGCCAGCAAGGGCGGGGGAGCGGGCACCGGGGAGCTGTTTTTT.

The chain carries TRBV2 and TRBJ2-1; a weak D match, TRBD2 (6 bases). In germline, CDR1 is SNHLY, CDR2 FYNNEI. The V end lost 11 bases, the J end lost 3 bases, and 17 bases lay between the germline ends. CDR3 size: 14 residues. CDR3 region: CALREAGLYNEQFF. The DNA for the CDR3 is TGTGCCCTAAGAGAGGCGGGACTCTACAATGAGCAGTTCTTC.

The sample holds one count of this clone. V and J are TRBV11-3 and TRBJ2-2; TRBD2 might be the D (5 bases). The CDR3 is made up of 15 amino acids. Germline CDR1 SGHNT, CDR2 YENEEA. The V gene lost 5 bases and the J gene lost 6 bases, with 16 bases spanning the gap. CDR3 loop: CASSGSGLNAGELFF. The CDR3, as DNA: TGTGCCAGCAGCGGCAGCGGACTTAACGCCGGGGAGCTGTTTTTT.

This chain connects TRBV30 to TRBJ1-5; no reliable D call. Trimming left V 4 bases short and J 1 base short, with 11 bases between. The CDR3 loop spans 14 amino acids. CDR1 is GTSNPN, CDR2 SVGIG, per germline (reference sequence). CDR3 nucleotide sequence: TGTGCCTGGAAGGACGGAGGAAGCAATCAGCCCCAGCATTTT. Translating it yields CAWKDGGSNQPQHF.

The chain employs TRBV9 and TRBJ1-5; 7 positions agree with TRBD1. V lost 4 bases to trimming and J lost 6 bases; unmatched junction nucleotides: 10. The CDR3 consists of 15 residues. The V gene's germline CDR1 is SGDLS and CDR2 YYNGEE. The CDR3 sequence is CASSPRATGSQPQHF. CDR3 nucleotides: TGTGCCAGCAGCCCCAGAGCGACAGGGAGTCAGCCCCAGCATTTT.

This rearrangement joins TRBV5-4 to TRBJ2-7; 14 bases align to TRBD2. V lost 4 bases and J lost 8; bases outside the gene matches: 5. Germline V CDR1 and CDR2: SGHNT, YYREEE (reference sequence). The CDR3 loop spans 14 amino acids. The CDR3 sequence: CASSPGTSGGQQYF. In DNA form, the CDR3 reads TGTGCCAGCAGCCCAGGGACTAGCGGGGGACAGCAGTACTTC. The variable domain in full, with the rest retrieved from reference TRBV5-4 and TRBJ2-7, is ETGVTQSPTHLIKTRGQQVTLRCSSQSGHNTVSWYQQALGQGPQFIFQYYREEENGRGNFPPRFSGLQFPNYSSELNVNALELDDSALYLCASSPGTSGGQQYFGPGTRLTVT.

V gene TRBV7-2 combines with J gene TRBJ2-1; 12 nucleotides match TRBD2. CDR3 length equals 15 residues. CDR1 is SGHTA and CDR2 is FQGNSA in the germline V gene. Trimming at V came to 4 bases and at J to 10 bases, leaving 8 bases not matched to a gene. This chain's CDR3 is CASSSLAGGPSEQFF. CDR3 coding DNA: TGTGCCAGCAGCTCACTAGCGGGAGGCCCTAGCGAGCAGTTCTTC.

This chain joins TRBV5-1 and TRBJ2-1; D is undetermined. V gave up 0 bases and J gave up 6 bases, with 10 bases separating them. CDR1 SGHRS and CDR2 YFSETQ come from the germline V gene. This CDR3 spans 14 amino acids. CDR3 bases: TGCGCCAGCAGCTTGGGTCTACCGGCCAATGAGCAGTTCTTC. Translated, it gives CASSLGLPANEQFF.

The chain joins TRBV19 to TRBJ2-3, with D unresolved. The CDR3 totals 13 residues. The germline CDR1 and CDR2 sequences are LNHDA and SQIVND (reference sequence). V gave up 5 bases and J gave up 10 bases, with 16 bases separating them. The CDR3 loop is CASSPTSRSSQYF. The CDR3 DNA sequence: TGTGCCAGTAGTCCCACGAGCCGGTCGTCGCAGTATTTT.

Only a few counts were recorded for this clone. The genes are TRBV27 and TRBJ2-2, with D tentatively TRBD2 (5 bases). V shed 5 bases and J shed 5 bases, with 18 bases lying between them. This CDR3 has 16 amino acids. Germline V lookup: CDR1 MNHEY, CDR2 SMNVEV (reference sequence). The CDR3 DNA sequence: TGTGCCAGCAGTCCCCTCAGGACTCCCCTTACCGGGGAGCTGTTTTTT. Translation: CASSPLRTPLTGELFF.

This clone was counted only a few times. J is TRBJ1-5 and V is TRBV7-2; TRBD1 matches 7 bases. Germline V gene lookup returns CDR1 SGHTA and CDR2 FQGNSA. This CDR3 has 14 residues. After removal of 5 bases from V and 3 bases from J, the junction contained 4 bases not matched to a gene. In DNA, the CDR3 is TGTGCCAGCAGCCCAGGGACAGACAATCAGCCCCAGCATTTT. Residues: CASSPGTDNQPQHF.

As DNA, the CDR3 is TGCAGCGTTGAAGAGGCAGGGGGCCTTTTCACTGAAGCTTTCTTT. As protein: CSVEEAGGLFTEAFF. The chain is built from TRBV29-1 and TRBJ1-1; 8 bases align to TRBD1. The CDR3 has 15 amino acids. Germline CDR1 is SQVTM and CDR2 is ANQGSEA. V trimming: 0 bases; J trimming: 4 bases; junction bases outside the gene matches: 7.

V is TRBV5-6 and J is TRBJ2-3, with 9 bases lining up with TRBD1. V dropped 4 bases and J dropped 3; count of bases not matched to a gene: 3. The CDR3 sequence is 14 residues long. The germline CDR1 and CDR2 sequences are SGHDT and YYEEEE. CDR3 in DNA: TGTGCCAGCAGCACCGGACAGGGGACAGATACGCAGTATTTT. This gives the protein CASSTGQGTDTQYF. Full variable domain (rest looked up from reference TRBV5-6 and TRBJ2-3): DAGVTQSPTHLIKTRGQQVTLRCSPKSGHDTVSWYQQALGQGPQFIFQYYEEEERQRGNFPDRFSGHQFPNYSSELNVNALLLGDSALYLCASSTGQGTDTQYFGPGTRLTVL.

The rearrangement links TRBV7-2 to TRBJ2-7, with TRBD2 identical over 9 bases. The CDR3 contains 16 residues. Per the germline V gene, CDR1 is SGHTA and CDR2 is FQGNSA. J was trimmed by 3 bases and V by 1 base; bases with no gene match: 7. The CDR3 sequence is CASSLESSSGVYEQYF. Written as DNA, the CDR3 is TGTGCCAGCAGCTTAGAGAGCTCTAGCGGGGTCTACGAGCAGTACTTC. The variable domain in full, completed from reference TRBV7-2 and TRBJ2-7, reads GAGVSQSPSNKVTEKGKDVELRCDPISGHTALYWYRQSLGQGLEFLIYFQGNSAPDKSGLPSDRFSAERTGGSVSTLTIQRTQQEDSAVYLCASSLESSSGVYEQYFGPGTRLTVT.

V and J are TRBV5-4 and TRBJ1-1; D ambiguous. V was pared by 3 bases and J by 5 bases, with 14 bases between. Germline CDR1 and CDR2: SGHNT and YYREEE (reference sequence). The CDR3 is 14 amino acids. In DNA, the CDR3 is TGTGCCAGCAGCTCAGGCCTACCGAGGACTGAAGCTTTCTTT. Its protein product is CASSSGLPRTEAFF.

CDR3 in amino acids: CASSPEASSDTQYF. CDR3 bases: TGTGCCAGCAGCCCAGAGGCTTCTAGTGATACGCAGTATTTT. The J gene is TRBJ2-3, the V gene TRBV7-2; D ambiguous. Germline CDR1 and CDR2: SGHTA and FQGNSA. The ends were cut back, 5 bases at V and 6 bases at J, with 15 bases in the middle. CDR3 length: 14 amino acids.

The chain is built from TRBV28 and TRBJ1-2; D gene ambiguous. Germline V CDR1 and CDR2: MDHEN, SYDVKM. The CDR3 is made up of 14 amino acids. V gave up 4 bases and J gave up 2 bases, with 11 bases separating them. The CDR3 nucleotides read TGTGCCAGCAGTTCCCCCAGCGAGAACTATGGCTACACCTTC. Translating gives CASSSPSENYGYTF.